This passage covers 29 T cell receptor beta chains from one sample sequenced in a study of T cells in localized non-small cell lung cancer. Clones were sequenced by immunoSEQ multiplex PCR, and TCRdb holds only the in-frame ones, with some missing. The sample consists of approximately 30,000 clones, roughly 87% of them appearing once. Source: peripheral blood mononuclear cells, taken before any cancer treatment. These receptors were collected from a woman aged 40-69 years with stage III lung adenocarcinoma.

CDR3 amino acids: CASSQTTEGGEQFF. The DNA of the CDR3 is TGTGCCAGCAGCCAAACGACGGAGGGGGGAGAGCAGTTCTTC. V usage is TRBV14 and J usage is TRBJ2-1; either TRBD1 or TRBD2 may supply D (6 bases each). CDR3 length: 14 amino acids. Germline V gene sequence: CDR1 SGHDN, CDR2 FVKESK. Trimming pared 2 bases from V and 10 bases from J, leaving 15 bases between.

The chain carries TRBV19 and TRBJ2-7, with a tentative D call TRBD2 (5 bases). Germline lookup yields CDR1 LNHDA and CDR2 SQIVND (reference sequence). The CDR3 is 19 amino acids. The V end was cut by 4 bases, the J end by 0 bases, with 25 bases between. The CDR3 sequence: CASSSQGSRGGPNSYEQYF. The CDR3 nucleotides are TGTGCCAGTAGTAGCCAAGGTAGTCGCGGAGGACCTAACTCCTACGAGCAGTACTTC.

This clone was seen only a few times. This chain uses TRBV7-2 with TRBJ2-4, with 13 bases lining up with TRBD2. Unmatched junction bases numbered 0, after V lost 3 bases and J lost 1 base. The CDR3 is 16 residues long. Germline CDR1 and CDR2: SGHTA and FQGNSA. The CDR3 protein is CASSLTSGGAKNIQYF. The CDR3, as DNA: TGTGCCAGCAGCTTGACTAGCGGGGGGGCCAAAAACATTCAGTACTTC.

The J gene is TRBJ2-1, the V gene TRBV4-1, with TRBD2 identical over 11 bases. V lost 1 base and J lost 6; bases outside the gene matches: 11. This CDR3 has 18 residues. CDR1 and CDR2 from the germline V gene are MGHRA and YSYEKL. The CDR3 reads CASSQGGVTSGTLNEQFF. The DNA for the CDR3 is TGCGCCAGCAGCCAAGGAGGGGTGACTAGCGGGACTCTCAATGAGCAGTTCTTC.

The genes are TRBV4-1 and TRBJ2-7, with TRBD1 matching over 7 bases. Germline V gene data show CDR1 as MGHRA and CDR2 as YSYEKL. The V and J ends lost 2 bases and 4 bases, in that order; junction bases with no gene match: 2. This CDR3 has 13 amino acids. CDR3 residues: CASSQRTGYEQYF. The CDR3 DNA reads as TGCGCCAGCAGCCAACGGACAGGTTACGAGCAGTACTTC.

The gene calls are TRBV6-1 and TRBJ2-4; D call uncertain. V was pared by 5 bases and J by 6 bases, with 8 bases between. The germline V gene encodes CDR1 MNHNS and CDR2 SASEGT. This CDR3 is built from 12 residues. For the CDR3, the DNA is TGTGCCAGCAGTATAAACCCAAACATTCAGTACTTC. It translates to CASSINPNIQYF.

The chain couples TRBV25-1 to TRBJ1-1, with 10 bases that match TRBD1. Germline V lookup: CDR1 MGHDK, CDR2 SYGVNS. This CDR3 contains 15 residues. V was clipped by 3 bases and J by 8 bases; unmatched bases: 9. CDR3 protein: CASSEVGTGASEAFF. The CDR3 coding sequence is TGTGCCAGCAGTGAGGTCGGGACAGGGGCGTCGGAAGCTTTCTTT.

J is TRBJ1-1 and V is TRBV12-5, with D unclear. V dropped 1 base and J dropped 0 bases, with 3 bases sitting between them. The CDR3 has 13 residues. CDR1 and CDR2 from the germline V gene are LGHNT and FRNRAP. CDR3: CASGLGVNTEAFF. CDR3 DNA: TGTGCTAGTGGTTTGGGGGTGAACACTGAAGCTTTCTTT.

The chain links TRBV18 to TRBJ2-7; TRBD1 aligns across 8 bases. The CDR3 loop spans 13 amino acids. The V segment lost 3 bases and the J segment 3 bases; nucleotides outside the gene matches: 1. The germline CDR1 and CDR2 sequences are KGHSH and LQKENI. The CDR3 coding sequence is TGTGCCAGCTCACCGGGACAGGTCTACGAGCAGTACTTC. Translating gives CASSPGQVYEQYF.

The rearrangement joins TRBV11-2 to TRBJ2-1, with 16 bases lining up with TRBD2. J gave up 9 bases and V 5 bases, and 4 bases lay outside the gene matches. The CDR3 covers 15 residues. CDR1 is SGHAT, CDR2 FQNNGV, per germline. The CDR3 bases are TGTGCCAGCAGCGGGACTAGCGGGAGGGCCCGTGAGCAGTTCTTC. Amino acid sequence: CASSGTSGRAREQFF.

The V gene is TRBV4-2, the J gene TRBJ1-6; 7 nucleotides agree with TRBD1. Germline V gives CDR1 LGHNA, CDR2 YNFKEQ. The ends lost 3 bases at V and 10 bases at J; junction bases unmatched: 15. This CDR3 is 17 amino acids long. The CDR3 protein is CASSQEPLGQEGSPLHF. CDR3 nucleotides: TGTGCCAGCAGCCAGGAGCCCCTAGGACAGGAGGGCTCACCCCTCCACTTT.

The gene calls are TRBV28 and TRBJ2-7; D might be TRBD1 (6 bases). Germline V gives CDR1 MDHEN, CDR2 SYDVKM. The CDR3 has 15 residues. Deletions cut 5 bases from V and 1 base from J, with 15 bases between. The CDR3 nucleotides read TGTGCCAGCAGTACCTCGGGGCAGGGGTCCTACGAGCAGTACTTC. Translation: CASSTSGQGSYEQYF.

V is TRBV25-1 and J is TRBJ1-1; D not certain. Per the germline V gene, CDR1 is MGHDK and CDR2 is SYGVNS. Trimming removed 2 bases from V and 1 base from J, with 11 bases in between. The CDR3 extends over 15 amino acids. CDR3 coding DNA: TGTGCCAGCAGTGAACGTTGGCAGGCGAACACTGAAGCTTTCTTT. Translated: CASSERWQANTEAFF.

CDR3 loop: CASSYSAGTYGYTF. CDR3 DNA sequence: TGTGCCAGCAGTTACTCTGCAGGGACCTATGGCTACACCTTC. The rearrangement links TRBV6-5 to TRBJ1-2; weak D call: TRBD1 (5 bases). V dropped 0 bases and J dropped 4 bases, with 9 bases sitting between them. The CDR3 has 14 amino acids. CDR1 is MNHEY, CDR2 SVGAGI, per germline.

The chain carries TRBV7-3 and TRBJ1-1, with 7 bases fitting TRBD1. This CDR3 region has 14 residues. J was trimmed by 0 bases and V by 4 bases; bases with no gene match: 2. Germline CDR1 is SGHTA and CDR2 is FQGTGA. The DNA for the CDR3 is TGTGCCAGCAGCTCAGGACAGGTGAACACTGAAGCTTTCTTT. This gives the protein CASSSGQVNTEAFF.

In this sample, this clone turned up a few times. One junction end does not reproduce the germline sequence, and a read error may be involved. This rearrangement joins TRBV15 to TRBJ2-1, with 13 bases that match TRBD2. The CDR3 spans 15 residues. CDR1 LNHNV and CDR2 YYDKDF come from the germline V gene (reference sequence). The CDR3 sequence is CATSRGGTSGNGVVF. The CDR3, as DNA: TGTGCCACCAGCAGAGGAGGGACTAGCGGGAATGGAGTGGTCTTC.

This sequence joins TRBV9 and TRBJ1-1; TRBD1 aligns across 7 bases. Germline CDR1 reads SGDLS; CDR2 reads YYNGEE. The CDR3 extends over 16 amino acids. V was clipped by 5 bases and J by 0 bases; unmatched bases: 10. CDR3 in amino acids: CASSWGQGDLNTEAFF. The CDR3 nucleotides are TGTGCCAGCAGTTGGGGGCAGGGGGATCTGAACACTGAAGCTTTCTTT.

The V and J genes are TRBV5-4 and TRBJ2-5; 9 bases match TRBD1. This CDR3 comprises 17 residues. V lost 4 bases, J lost 5 bases, and 15 bases stayed unmatched. Germline V gene sequence: CDR1 SGHNT, CDR2 YYREEE (reference sequence). For the CDR3, the DNA is TGTGCCAGCAGCAGCTGGGACAGGGTAATTTCGTCGGAGACCCAGTACTTC. Its translation is CASSSWDRVISSETQYF.

The chain joins TRBV19 to TRBJ1-3, with D possibly being TRBD1 (6 bases). The germline V gene encodes CDR1 LNHDA and CDR2 SQIVND (reference sequence). Trimming took off 3 bases at V and 5 bases at J, with 14 bases between the two ends. CDR3 length: 15 residues. The CDR3: CASSMPGVSRNTIYF. In DNA, the CDR3 is TGTGCCAGTAGTATGCCAGGGGTCTCCAGAAACACCATATATTTT. Based on the CDR3 plus reference TRBV19 and TRBJ1-3, the full variable domain is DGGITQSPKYLFRKEGQNVTLSCEQNLNHDAMYWYRQDPGQGLRLIYYSQIVNDFQKGDIAEGYSVSREKKESFPLTVTSAQKNPTAFYLCASSMPGVSRNTIYFGEGSWLTVV.

This rearrangement joins TRBV19 to TRBJ2-2; tentative D call: TRBD2 (6 bases). This CDR3 contains 18 residues. Trimming took off 3 bases at V and 4 bases at J, with 21 bases between the two ends. Germline V lookup: CDR1 LNHDA, CDR2 SQIVND (reference sequence). The CDR3 DNA is TGTGCCAGTAGTATTCTATTTAGTTGGAGGGATAGCACCGGGGAGCTGTTTTTT. Residues: CASSILFSWRDSTGELFF.

This clone was counted a single time. This rearrangement joins TRBV11-2 to TRBJ2-3, with TRBD1 identical over 7 bases. This CDR3 has 13 amino acids. The junction had 5 bases not matched to a gene; V was cut back by 5 bases and J by 6 bases. Germline V gene data show CDR1 as SGHAT and CDR2 as FQNNGV. CDR3 DNA: TGTGCCAGCAGCCGCAACAGGGGTGATACGCAGTATTTT. Its protein is CASSRNRGDTQYF.

The chain links TRBV2 to TRBJ2-7, with D tentatively TRBD1 (5 bases). CDR3 size: 14 residues. Germline V gene sequence: CDR1 SNHLY, CDR2 FYNNEI. Trimming stripped 7 bases from V and 3 bases from J, with 16 bases between. CDR3 sequence: CASTPEAGYYEQYF. For the CDR3, the DNA is TGTGCCAGCACCCCTGAGGCAGGGTACTACGAGCAGTACTTC.

The rearrangement joins TRBV5-4 to TRBJ2-3; TRBD2 matches 9 bases. The germline V gene has CDR1 SGHNT and CDR2 YYREEE (reference sequence). The V and J ends lost 3 bases and 0 bases, in that order; junction bases with no gene match: 5. CDR3 length equals 16 residues. The CDR3, as DNA: TGTGCCAGCAGCTCCGGGACTAGCCAGAGCACAGATACGCAGTATTTT. Translation: CASSSGTSQSTDTQYF.

The genes are TRBV28 and TRBJ1-5, with D unresolved. CDR1 is MDHEN, CDR2 SYDVKM, per germline. V lost 7 bases and J lost 2, with 18 bases in between. The CDR3 extends over 16 amino acids. Here the CDR3 reads CASNPFRRSGNQPQHF. DNA of the CDR3: TGTGCCAGCAACCCCTTTAGGAGGTCGGGCAATCAGCCCCAGCATTTT.

V and J are TRBV6-6 and TRBJ1-4, with D unclear. V shed 6 bases and J shed 8 bases, with 16 bases lying between them. Germline V gives CDR1 MNHNY, CDR2 SVGAGI (reference sequence). The CDR3 consists of 14 residues. Here the CDR3 reads CASSQGLPWEKLFF. CDR3 DNA sequence: TGTGCCAGCAGCCAAGGACTTCCCTGGGAAAAACTGTTTTTT.

This chain links TRBV5-1 with TRBJ2-2; no clear D. Germline V gene sequence: CDR1 SGHRS, CDR2 YFSETQ. V gave up 2 bases and J gave up 0 bases, with 11 bases separating them. The CDR3 has 16 residues. CDR3 nucleotide sequence: TGCGCCAGCAGCTTCAGAAACTTCGCGAACACCGGGGAGCTGTTTTTT. Translation: CASSFRNFANTGELFF.

The chain has TRBV6-5 and TRBJ1-5, with D uncertain. V lost 10 bases and J 3 bases, leaving 13 bases between the germline ends. CDR3 length: 13 residues. Germline V gives CDR1 MNHEY, CDR2 SVGAGI. The CDR3 spells CATSSAPNQPQHF. The CDR3, as DNA: TGTGCCACCTCCTCCGCTCCCAATCAGCCCCAGCATTTT.

The chain links TRBV21-1 to TRBJ2-7. TRBV21-1 is flagged as a pseudogene. This CDR3 comprises 11 residues. For the CDR3, the DNA is TGTGCCAGCAGCAAAAAAGACGAGCAGTACTTC. Its translation is CASSKKDEQYF.

The V and J genes are TRBV25-1 and TRBJ1-2; the D is unclear. The germline V and J ends were trimmed by 6 bases and 2 bases, with 13 bases remaining between them. Germline V gene data show CDR1 as MGHDK and CDR2 as SYGVNS. The CDR3 has 14 amino acids. DNA for the CDR3: TGTGCCAGCAGCCATCTAACAGAAAACTATGGCTACACCTTC. This gives the protein CASSHLTENYGYTF.